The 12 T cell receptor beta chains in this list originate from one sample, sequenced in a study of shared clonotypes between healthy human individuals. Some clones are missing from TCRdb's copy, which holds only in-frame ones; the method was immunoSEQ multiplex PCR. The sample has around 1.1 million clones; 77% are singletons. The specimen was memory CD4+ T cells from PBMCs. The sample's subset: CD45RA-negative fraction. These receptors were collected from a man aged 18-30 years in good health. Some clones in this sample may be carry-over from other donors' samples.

The CDR3 region is CASSFPGGRGLYEQYF. CDR3 bases: TGTGCCAGCAGCTTCCCCGGTGGGAGGGGGCTTTACGAGCAGTACTTC. V and J are TRBV7-8 and TRBJ2-7; D possibly uses TRBD1 or TRBD2 (7 bases each). CDR3 length: 16 residues. Looked up from germline, CDR1 is SGHVS and CDR2 is FQNEAQ. The germline V and J ends were trimmed by 3 bases and 4 bases, with 19 bases remaining between them.

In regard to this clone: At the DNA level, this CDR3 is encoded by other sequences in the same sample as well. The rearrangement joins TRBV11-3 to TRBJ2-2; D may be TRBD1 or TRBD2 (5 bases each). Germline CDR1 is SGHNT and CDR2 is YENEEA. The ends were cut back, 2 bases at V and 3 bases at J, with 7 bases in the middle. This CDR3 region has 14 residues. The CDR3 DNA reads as TGTGCCAGCAGCTTAAGAGGGGACACCGGGGAGCTGTTTTTT. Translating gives CASSLRGDTGELFF.

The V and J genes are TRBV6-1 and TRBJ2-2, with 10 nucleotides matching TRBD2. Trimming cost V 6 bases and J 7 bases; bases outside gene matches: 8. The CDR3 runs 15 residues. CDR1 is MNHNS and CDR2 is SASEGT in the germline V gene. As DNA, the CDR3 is TGTGCCAGCAGCTCCTCGGCTAGCGGGAGCGGGGAGCTGTTTTTT. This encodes CASSSSASGSGELFF.

CDR3 in amino acids: CASKRDLPPPAGELFF. CDR3 nucleotide sequence: TGTGCCAGCAAGAGGGACCTTCCCCCCCCCGCCGGGGAGCTGTTTTTT. The V call is TRBV2, the J call TRBJ2-2; perhaps D is TRBD1 or TRBD2 (5 bases each). Germline CDR1 reads SNHLY; CDR2 reads FYNNEI. This CDR3 contains 16 residues. V lost 7 bases to trimming and J lost 6 bases, with 21 bases between them.

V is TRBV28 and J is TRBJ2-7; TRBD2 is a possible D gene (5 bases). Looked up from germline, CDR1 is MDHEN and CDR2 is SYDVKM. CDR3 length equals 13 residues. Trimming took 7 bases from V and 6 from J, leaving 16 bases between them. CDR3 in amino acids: CASTLSGVGEQYF. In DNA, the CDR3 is TGTGCCAGCACGCTGAGCGGCGTCGGCGAGCAGTACTTC.

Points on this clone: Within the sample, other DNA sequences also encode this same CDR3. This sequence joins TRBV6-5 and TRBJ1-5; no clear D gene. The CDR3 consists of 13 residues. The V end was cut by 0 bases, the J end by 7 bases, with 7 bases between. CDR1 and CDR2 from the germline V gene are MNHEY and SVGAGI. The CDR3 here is CASSYSSGQPQHF. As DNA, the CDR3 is TGTGCCAGCAGTTACTCGAGCGGACAGCCCCAGCATTTT.

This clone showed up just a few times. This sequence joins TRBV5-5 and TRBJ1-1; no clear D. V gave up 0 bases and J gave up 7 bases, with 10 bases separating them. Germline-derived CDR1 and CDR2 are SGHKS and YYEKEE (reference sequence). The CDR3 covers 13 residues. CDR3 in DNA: TGTGCCAGCAGCTTGGTTGGGCGGGGTGAAGCTTTCTTT. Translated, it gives CASSLVGRGEAFF.

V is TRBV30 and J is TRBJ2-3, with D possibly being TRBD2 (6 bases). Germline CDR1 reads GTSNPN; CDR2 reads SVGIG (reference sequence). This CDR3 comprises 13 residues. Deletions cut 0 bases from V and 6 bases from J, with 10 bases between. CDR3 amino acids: CAWSVVLADTQYF. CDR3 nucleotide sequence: TGTGCCTGGAGTGTCGTCCTAGCGGATACGCAGTATTTT.

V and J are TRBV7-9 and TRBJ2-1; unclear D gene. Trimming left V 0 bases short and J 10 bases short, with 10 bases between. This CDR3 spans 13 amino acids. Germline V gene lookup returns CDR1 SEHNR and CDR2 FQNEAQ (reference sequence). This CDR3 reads CASSLAPHGEQFF. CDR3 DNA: TGTGCCAGCAGCTTAGCCCCCCACGGCGAGCAGTTCTTC.

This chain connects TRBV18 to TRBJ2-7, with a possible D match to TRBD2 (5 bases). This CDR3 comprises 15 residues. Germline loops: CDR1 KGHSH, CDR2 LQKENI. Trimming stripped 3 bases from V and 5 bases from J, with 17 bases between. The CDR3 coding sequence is TGTGCCAGCTCACCGTTTAATTCGGGAATCCACGAGCAGTACTTC. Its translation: CASSPFNSGIHEQYF.

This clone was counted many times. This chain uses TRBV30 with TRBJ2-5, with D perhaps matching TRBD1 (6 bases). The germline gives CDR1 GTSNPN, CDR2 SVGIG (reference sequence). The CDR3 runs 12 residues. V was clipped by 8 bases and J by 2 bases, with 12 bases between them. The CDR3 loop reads CAGGGAQETQYF. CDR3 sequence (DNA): TGTGCCGGTGGGGGCGCTCAAGAGACCCAGTACTTC.

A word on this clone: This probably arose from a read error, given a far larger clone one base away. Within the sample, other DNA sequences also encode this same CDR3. The CDR3 loop reads CASSLTGDTEAFF. CDR3 coding DNA: TGTGCCAGCAGCCTGACAGGGGACACTGAAGCTTTCTTT. V gene TRBV7-2 combines with J gene TRBJ1-1; 8 nucleotides agree with TRBD1. This CDR3 region has 13 residues. V shed 5 bases and J 3 bases; nucleotides not matched to a gene: 2. CDR1 SGHTA and CDR2 FQGNSA come from the germline V gene. Supplemented by reference TRBV7-2 and TRBJ1-1, the full variable domain reads GAGVSQSPSNKVTEKGKDVELRCDPISGHTALYWYRQSLGQGLEFLIYFQGNSAPDKSGLPSDRFSAERTGGSVSTLTIQRTQQEDSAVYLCASSLTGDTEAFFGQGTRLTVV.